A single sample gave rise to the 15 T cell receptor beta chains below, sequenced in a study of cytomegalovirus exposure and HLA in healthy donors. PCR employed 60 Vbeta and 13 Jbeta primers. TCRdb keeps only in-frame clones here, not all; method: immunoSEQ multiplex PCR. The sample includes approximately 180,000 clones, roughly four fifths of them seen just once. Sequenced sample: PBMCs. These receptor sequences come from a woman younger than 35 in good health and CMV-seronegative.

The rearrangement links TRBV28 to TRBJ2-7; TRBD1 agrees at 10 bases. The V and J ends lost 6 bases and 6 bases, in that order; junction bases with no gene match: 8. Germline CDR1 is MDHEN and CDR2 is SYDVKM. The CDR3 runs to 14 residues. The CDR3 coding sequence is TGTGCCAGCAGGGGACAGGGGTCTCCCCCCGAGCAGTACTTC. Translated, it gives CASRGQGSPPEQYF.

This clone was recorded a few times. The chain has TRBV6-5 and TRBJ2-7; 8 positions agree with TRBD2. The length of the CDR3 is 14 residues. Trimming removed 5 bases from V and 2 bases from J; junction bases left unmatched: 5. The germline gives CDR1 MNHEY, CDR2 SVGAGI. In DNA, the CDR3 is TGTGCCAGCAGTCTTAGCGGGATGACCTACGAGCAGTACTTC. Protein product: CASSLSGMTYEQYF.

This chain links TRBV6-1 with TRBJ1-5, with 9 bases identical to TRBD1. The CDR3 extends over 12 amino acids. V lost 6 bases, J lost 7 bases, and 1 base stayed unmatched. CDR1 and CDR2 from the germline V gene are MNHNS and SASEGT. CDR3 residues: CASRTGGQPQHF. Written as DNA, the CDR3 is TGTGCCAGCAGGACAGGGGGACAGCCCCAGCATTTT.

The J gene is TRBJ2-3, the V gene TRBV7-9; D is unresolved. The CDR3 is 15 residues long. The V gene lost 2 bases and the J gene lost 2 bases, with 11 bases spanning the gap. Germline CDR1 and CDR2: SEHNR and FQNEAQ (reference sequence). CDR3 nucleotide sequence: TGTGCCAGCAGCTTAATAAGGAGCGACACAGATACGCAGTATTTT. This gives the protein CASSLIRSDTDTQYF.

The chain combines TRBV13 with TRBJ2-1; TRBD2 is a possible D gene (6 bases). The CDR3 has 15 residues. The germline CDR1 and CDR2 sequences are PRHDT and FYEKMQ (reference sequence). Trimming stripped 3 bases from V and 3 bases from J, with 12 bases between. Here the CDR3 reads CASSFSGGSYNEQFF. The DNA of the CDR3 is TGTGCCAGCAGCTTTAGCGGAGGGAGCTACAATGAGCAGTTCTTC.

The chain has TRBV7-9 and TRBJ2-1, with a tentative D call TRBD2 (5 bases). Trimming took off 1 base at V and 0 bases at J, with 7 bases between the two ends. Per the germline V gene, CDR1 is SEHNR and CDR2 is FQNEAQ (reference sequence). The CDR3 is 15 amino acids. The CDR3 nucleotides read TGTGCCAGCAGCTTAGGGGGAGACTCCTACAATGAGCAGTTCTTC. Its translation: CASSLGGDSYNEQFF.

This clone was seen a handful of times. The chain combines TRBV19 with TRBJ2-1, with 10 positions matching TRBD1. CDR3 length: 16 residues. The germline V gene has CDR1 LNHDA and CDR2 SQIVND (reference sequence). With V trimmed by 5 bases and J by 6 bases, 10 bases remained unmatched. The CDR3 nucleotides read TGTGCCAGTAGTTGGGGTTCGGGACAGGGGCGCAATGAGCAGTTCTTC. Translated: CASSWGSGQGRNEQFF.

The chain combines TRBV28 with TRBJ1-2; D remains ambiguous. Trimming pared 10 bases from V and 4 bases from J, leaving 10 bases between. CDR3 length equals 11 residues. From germline, CDR1 is MDHEN and CDR2 SYDVKM. CDR3 DNA sequence: TGTGCCACCCTAACCGGCTATGGCTACACCTTC. Translation gives CATLTGYGYTF.

The chain joins TRBV11-2 to TRBJ2-1; perhaps TRBD2 as D (6 bases). The CDR3 contains 15 residues. Germline values: CDR1 SGHAT, CDR2 FQNNGV. Trimming pared 4 bases from V and 7 bases from J, leaving 17 bases between. The chain's CDR3 is CASSSGGVGRNEQFF. The CDR3 region has the DNA TGTGCCAGCAGCTCCGGCGGGGTGGGAAGAAATGAGCAGTTCTTC.

J is TRBJ2-5 and V is TRBV4-1, with D maybe TRBD1 (5 bases). Trimming left V 0 bases short and J 2 bases short, with 13 bases between. Germline V gene data show CDR1 as MGHRA and CDR2 as YSYEKL. The CDR3 consists of 16 residues. The CDR3 bases are TGCGCCAGCAGCCAAGAGGTAGACAGATTTCAAGAGACCCAGTACTTC. Translating it yields CASSQEVDRFQETQYF.

This clone was seen once. The CDR3 DNA reads as TGTGCCAGCAGTGTACAGGGTCCAGAGACCCAGTACTTC. This sequence encodes CASSVQGPETQYF. The gene calls are TRBV6-6 and TRBJ2-5; weak D call: TRBD1 (6 bases). CDR1 and CDR2 (germline): MNHNY, SVGAGI (reference sequence). This CDR3 comprises 13 residues. Deletions cut 5 bases from V and 4 bases from J, with 11 bases between.

The chain carries TRBV6-5 and TRBJ1-2; TRBD1 is a possible D gene (6 bases). Germline-derived CDR1 and CDR2 are MNHEY and SVGAGI. The V and J ends lost 0 bases and 0 bases respectively, with 11 bases between them. CDR3 size: 16 residues. CDR3 sequence reads: CASSYSGTYSNYGYTF. The DNA of the CDR3 is TGTGCCAGCAGTTACTCGGGGACATACTCTAACTATGGCTACACCTTC.

This sequence joins TRBV7-9 and TRBJ2-1, with 7 bases aligning to TRBD2. CDR1 and CDR2 (germline): SEHNR, FQNEAQ (reference sequence). This CDR3 is 12 amino acids long. V was clipped by 5 bases and J by 9 bases; unmatched bases: 4. The chain's CDR3 is CASSTTSVEQFF. The DNA of the CDR3 is TGTGCCAGCAGCACAACTAGCGTTGAGCAGTTCTTC.

To note about this clone: A junction boundary mismatches the germline segment, possibly from a read error. The V and J genes are TRBV29-1 and TRBJ1-1, with a possible D match to TRBD1 (6 bases). CDR1 SQVTM and CDR2 ANQGSEA come from the germline V gene. The CDR3 runs 12 residues. The CDR3 nucleotides read TGCAGCCTTGACGGGGGGGGCGTTGAAGCTTTCTTT. The encoded protein is CSLDGGGVEAFF.

The rearrangement joins TRBV18 to TRBJ1-5, with D possibly TRBD1 on 6 matching bases. The CDR3 totals 15 residues. CDR1 and CDR2 (germline): KGHSH, LQKENI. V was trimmed by 3 bases and J by 1 base, leaving 10 bases between them. The CDR3 is CASSPGGASNQPQHF. As DNA, the CDR3 is TGTGCCAGCTCACCCGGGGGGGCGAGCAATCAGCCCCAGCATTTT.